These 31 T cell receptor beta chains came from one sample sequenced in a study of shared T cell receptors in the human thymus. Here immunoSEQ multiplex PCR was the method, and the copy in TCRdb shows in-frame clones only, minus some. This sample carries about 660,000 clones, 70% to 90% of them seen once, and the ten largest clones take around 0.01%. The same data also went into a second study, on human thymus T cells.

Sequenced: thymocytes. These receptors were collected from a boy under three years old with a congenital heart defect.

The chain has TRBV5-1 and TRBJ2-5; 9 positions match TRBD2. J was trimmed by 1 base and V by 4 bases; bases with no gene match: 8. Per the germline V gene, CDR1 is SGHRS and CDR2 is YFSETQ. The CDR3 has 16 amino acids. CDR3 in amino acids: CASSPLAGDAQETQYF. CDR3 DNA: TGCGCCAGCAGCCCATTAGCGGGGGACGCCCAAGAGACCCAGTACTTC.

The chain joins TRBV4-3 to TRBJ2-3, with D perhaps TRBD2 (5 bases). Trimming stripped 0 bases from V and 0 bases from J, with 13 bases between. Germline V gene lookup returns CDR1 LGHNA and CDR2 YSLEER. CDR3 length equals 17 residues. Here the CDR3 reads CASSQDRLADSTDTQYF. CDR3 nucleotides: TGCGCCAGCAGCCAAGATAGGCTAGCCGATAGCACAGATACGCAGTATTTT.

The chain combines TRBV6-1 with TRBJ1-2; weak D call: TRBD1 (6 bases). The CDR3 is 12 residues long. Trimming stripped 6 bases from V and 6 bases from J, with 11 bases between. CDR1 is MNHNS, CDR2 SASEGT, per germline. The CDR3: CASSLYRDGYTF. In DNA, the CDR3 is TGTGCCAGCAGCCTCTACAGGGATGGCTACACCTTC.

The CDR3 loop is CASSPPGGAGPRMNTEAFF. The CDR3 DNA follows: TGTGCCAGCAGTCCCCCGGGTGGGGCAGGGCCAAGGATGAACACTGAAGCTTTCTTT. The chain recombines TRBV28 with TRBJ1-1; maybe TRBD1 (5 bases). Trimming stripped 5 bases from V and 0 bases from J, with 25 bases between. The CDR3 runs to 19 residues. Germline values: CDR1 MDHEN, CDR2 SYDVKM. The full variable domain, in which reference TRBV28 and TRBJ1-1 provide the parts outside the CDR3, is DVKVTQSSRYLVKRTGEKVFLECVQDMDHENMFWYRQDPGLGLRLIYFSYDVKMKEKGDIPEGYSVSREKKERFSLILESASTNQTSMYLCASSPPGGAGPRMNTEAFFGQGTRLTVV.

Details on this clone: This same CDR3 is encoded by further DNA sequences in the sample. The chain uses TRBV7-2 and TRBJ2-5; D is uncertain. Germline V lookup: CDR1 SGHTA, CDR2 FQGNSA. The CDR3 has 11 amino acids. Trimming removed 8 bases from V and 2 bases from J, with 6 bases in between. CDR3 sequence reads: CASSSQETQYF. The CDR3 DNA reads TGTGCCAGCTCGTCTCAAGAGACCCAGTACTTC.

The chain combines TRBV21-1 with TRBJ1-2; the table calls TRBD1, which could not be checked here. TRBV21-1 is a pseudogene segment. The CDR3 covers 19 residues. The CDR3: CASSNWPSDRGRWGDGYTF. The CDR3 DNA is TGTGCCAGCAGCAACTGGCCCAGCGACAGGGGGCGCTGGGGGGATGGCTACACCTTC.

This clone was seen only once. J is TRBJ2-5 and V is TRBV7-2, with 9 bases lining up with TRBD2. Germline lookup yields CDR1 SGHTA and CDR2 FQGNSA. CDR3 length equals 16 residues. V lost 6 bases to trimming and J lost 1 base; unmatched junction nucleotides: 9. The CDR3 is CASRKREAPPQETQYF. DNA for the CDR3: TGTGCCAGCAGAAAGCGGGAGGCCCCTCCCCAAGAGACCCAGTACTTC. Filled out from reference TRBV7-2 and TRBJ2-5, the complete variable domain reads GAGVSQSPSNKVTEKGKDVELRCDPISGHTALYWYRQSLGQGLEFLIYFQGNSAPDKSGLPSDRFSAERTGGSVSTLTIQRTQQEDSAVYLCASRKREAPPQETQYFGPGTRLLVL.

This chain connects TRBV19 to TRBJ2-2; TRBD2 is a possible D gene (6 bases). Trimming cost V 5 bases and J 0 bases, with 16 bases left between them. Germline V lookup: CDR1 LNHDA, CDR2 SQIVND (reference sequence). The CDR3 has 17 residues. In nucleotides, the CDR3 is TGTGCCAGTAGTCCCCCGGGGGTAGCGGCGAACACCGGGGAGCTGTTTTTT. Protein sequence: CASSPPGVAANTGELFF.

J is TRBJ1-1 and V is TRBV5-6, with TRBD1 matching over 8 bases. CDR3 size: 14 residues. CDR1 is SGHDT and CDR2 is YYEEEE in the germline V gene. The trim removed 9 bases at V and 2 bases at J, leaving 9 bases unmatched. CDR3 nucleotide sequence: TGTGCCACCGACGGACAGGGCGGAAACACTGAAGCTTTCTTT. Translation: CATDGQGGNTEAFF.

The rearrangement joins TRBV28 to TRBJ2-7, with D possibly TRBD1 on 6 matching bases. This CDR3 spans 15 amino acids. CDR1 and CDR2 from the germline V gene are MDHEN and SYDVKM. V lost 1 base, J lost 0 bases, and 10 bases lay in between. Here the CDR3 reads CASSLSGVSSYEQYF. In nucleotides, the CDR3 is TGTGCCAGCAGTTTATCAGGGGTCAGCTCCTACGAGCAGTACTTC.

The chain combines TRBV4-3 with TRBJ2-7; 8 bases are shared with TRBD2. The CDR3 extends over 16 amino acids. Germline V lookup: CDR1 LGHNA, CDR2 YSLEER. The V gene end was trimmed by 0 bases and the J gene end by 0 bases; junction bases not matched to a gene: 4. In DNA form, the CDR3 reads TGCGCCAGCAGCCAAGATCTCGGGACTAGCTCCTACGAGCAGTACTTC. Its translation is CASSQDLGTSSYEQYF.

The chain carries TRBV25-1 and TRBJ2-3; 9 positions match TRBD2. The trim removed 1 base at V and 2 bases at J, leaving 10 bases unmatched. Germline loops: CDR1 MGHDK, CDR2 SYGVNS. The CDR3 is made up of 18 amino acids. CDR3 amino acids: CASSEFLTGTSTTDTQYF. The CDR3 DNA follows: TGTGCCAGCAGTGAATTTTTAACCGGGACTAGCACCACAGATACGCAGTATTTT. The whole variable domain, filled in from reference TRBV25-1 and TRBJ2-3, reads EADIYQTPRYLVIGTGKKITLECSQTMGHDKMYWYQQDPGMELHLIHYSYGVNSTEKGDLSSESTVSRIRTEHFPLTLESARPSHTSQYLCASSEFLTGTSTTDTQYFGPGTRLTVL.

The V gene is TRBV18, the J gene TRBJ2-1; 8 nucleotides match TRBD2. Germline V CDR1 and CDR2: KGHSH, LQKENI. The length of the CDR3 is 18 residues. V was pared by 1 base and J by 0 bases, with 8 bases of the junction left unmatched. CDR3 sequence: CASSPRTSGPGSYNEQFF. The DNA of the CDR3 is TGTGCCAGCTCACCACGAACTAGCGGACCCGGCTCCTACAATGAGCAGTTCTTC.

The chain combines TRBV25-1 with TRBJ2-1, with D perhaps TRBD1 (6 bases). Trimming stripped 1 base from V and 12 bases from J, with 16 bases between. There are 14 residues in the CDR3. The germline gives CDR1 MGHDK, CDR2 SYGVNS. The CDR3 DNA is TGTGCCAGCAGTGAATCGACCTCAAGGGGGAGGCAGTTCTTC. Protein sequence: CASSESTSRGRQFF.

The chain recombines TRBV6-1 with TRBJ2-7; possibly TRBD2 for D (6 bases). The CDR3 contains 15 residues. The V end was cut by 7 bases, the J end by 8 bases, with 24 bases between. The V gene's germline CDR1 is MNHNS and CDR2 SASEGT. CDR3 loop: CASKPDTTSCNKQYF. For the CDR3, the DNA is TGTGCCAGCAAACCCGATACGACTAGTTGCAACAAGCAGTACTTC.

CDR3 in amino acids: CSACPRLSPLSSYNEQFF. CDR3 bases: TGCAGCGCCTGCCCGAGACTATCCCCCTTGAGCTCCTACAATGAGCAGTTCTTC. This chain uses TRBV29-1 with TRBJ2-1, with D tentatively TRBD2 (5 bases). The germline V gene encodes CDR1 SQVTM and CDR2 ANQGSEA. The germline V and J ends were trimmed by 7 bases and 0 bases, with 25 bases remaining between them. This CDR3 has 18 amino acids.

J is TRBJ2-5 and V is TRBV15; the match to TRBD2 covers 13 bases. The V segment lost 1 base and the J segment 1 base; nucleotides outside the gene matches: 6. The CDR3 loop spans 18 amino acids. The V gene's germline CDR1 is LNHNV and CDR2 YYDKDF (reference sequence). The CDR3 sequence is CATSRGTSGRPFQETQYF. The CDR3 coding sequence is TGTGCCACCAGCAGAGGGACTAGCGGGAGACCGTTCCAAGAGACCCAGTACTTC.

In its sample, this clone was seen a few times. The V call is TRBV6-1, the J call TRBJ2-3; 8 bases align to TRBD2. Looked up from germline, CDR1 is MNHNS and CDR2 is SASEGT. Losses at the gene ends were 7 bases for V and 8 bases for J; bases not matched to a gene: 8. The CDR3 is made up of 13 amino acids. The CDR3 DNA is TGTGCCAGCACCGGGGGGGGGCCCCGTACGCAGTATTTT. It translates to CASTGGGPRTQYF.

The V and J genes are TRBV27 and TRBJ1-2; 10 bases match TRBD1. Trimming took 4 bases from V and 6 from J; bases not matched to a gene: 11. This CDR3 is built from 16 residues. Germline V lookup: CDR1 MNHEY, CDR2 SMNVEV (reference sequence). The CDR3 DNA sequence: TGTGCCAGCAGTTCATTCGGGACAGGGGATAGGGATGGCTACACCTTC. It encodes CASSSFGTGDRDGYTF.

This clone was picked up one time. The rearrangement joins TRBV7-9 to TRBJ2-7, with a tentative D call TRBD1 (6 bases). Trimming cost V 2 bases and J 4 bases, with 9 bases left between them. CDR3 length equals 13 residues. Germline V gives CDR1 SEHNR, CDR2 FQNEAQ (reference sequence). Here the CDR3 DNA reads TGTGCCAGCAGCTTACCCGGACAGTACGAGCAGTACTTC. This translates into CASSLPGQYEQYF.

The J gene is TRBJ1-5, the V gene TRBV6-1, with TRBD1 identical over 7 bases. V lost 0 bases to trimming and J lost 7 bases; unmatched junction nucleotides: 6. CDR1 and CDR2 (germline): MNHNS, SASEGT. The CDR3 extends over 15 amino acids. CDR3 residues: CASSEARGTGQPQHF. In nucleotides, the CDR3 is TGTGCCAGCAGTGAAGCCAGGGGGACGGGGCAGCCCCAGCATTTT.

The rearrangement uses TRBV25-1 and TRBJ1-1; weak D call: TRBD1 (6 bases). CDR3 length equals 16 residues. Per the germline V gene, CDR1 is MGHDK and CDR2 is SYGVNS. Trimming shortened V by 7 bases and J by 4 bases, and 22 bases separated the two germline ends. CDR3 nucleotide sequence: TGTGCCAGCACCGGGCCTAGCGGGGGCCGGGGCACTGAAGCTTTCTTT. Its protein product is CASTGPSGGRGTEAFF. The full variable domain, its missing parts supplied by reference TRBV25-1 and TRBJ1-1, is EADIYQTPRYLVIGTGKKITLECSQTMGHDKMYWYQQDPGMELHLIHYSYGVNSTEKGDLSSESTVSRIRTEHFPLTLESARPSHTSQYLCASTGPSGGRGTEAFFGQGTRLTVV.

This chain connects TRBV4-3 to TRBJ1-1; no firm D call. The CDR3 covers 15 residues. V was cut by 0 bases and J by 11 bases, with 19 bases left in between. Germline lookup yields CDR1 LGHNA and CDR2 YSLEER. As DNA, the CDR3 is TGCGCCAGCAGCCAAGACGGGTTAGAAGAGGGAGCTGCTTTCTTT. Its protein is CASSQDGLEEGAAFF.

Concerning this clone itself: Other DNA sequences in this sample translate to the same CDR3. DNA for the CDR3: TGTGCCAGCAGCCCCCAGGACAGGAGCTACGAGCAGTACTTC. The encoded protein is CASSPQDRSYEQYF. The chain combines TRBV11-2 with TRBJ2-7; TRBD1 agrees at 7 bases. The CDR3 sequence is 14 residues long. V lost 5 bases, J lost 3 bases, and 7 bases stayed unmatched. Germline V gives CDR1 SGHAT, CDR2 FQNNGV.

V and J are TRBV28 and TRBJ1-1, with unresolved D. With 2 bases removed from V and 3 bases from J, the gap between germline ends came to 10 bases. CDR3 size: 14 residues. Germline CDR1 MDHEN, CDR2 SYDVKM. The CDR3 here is CASSLNRRHTEAFF. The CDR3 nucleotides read TGTGCCAGCAGTTTAAATCGGAGACACACTGAAGCTTTCTTT.

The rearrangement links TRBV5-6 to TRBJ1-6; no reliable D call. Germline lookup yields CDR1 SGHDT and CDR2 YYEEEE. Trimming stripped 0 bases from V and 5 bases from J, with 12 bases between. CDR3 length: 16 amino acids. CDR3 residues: CASSLVGDLHNSPLHF. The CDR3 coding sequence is TGTGCCAGCAGCTTGGTCGGGGATCTCCATAATTCACCCCTCCACTTT.

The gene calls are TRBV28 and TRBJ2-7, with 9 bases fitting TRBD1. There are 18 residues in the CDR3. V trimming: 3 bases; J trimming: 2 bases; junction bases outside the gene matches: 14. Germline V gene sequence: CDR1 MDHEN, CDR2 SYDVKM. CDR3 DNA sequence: TGTGCCAGCAGTTTTACCGGGACAGGGTGGCGAGCGACCTACGAGCAGTACTTC. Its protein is CASSFTGTGWRATYEQYF.

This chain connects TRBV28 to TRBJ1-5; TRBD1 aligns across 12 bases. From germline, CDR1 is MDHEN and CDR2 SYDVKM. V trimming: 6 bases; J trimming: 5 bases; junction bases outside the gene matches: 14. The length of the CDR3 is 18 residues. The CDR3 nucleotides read TGTGCCAGCAGCCGCCGGGACAGGGGGCGAAGGGAGGATCAGCCCCAGCATTTT. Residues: CASSRRDRGRREDQPQHF.

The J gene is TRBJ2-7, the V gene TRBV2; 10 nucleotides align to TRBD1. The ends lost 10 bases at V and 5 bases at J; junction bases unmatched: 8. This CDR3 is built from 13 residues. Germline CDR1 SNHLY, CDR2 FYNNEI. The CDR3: CATAGTGDHEQYF. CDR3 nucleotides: TGTGCCACCGCCGGGACAGGGGACCACGAGCAGTACTTC. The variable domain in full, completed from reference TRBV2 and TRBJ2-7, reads EPEVTQTPSHQVTQMGQEVILRCVPISNHLYFYWYRQILGQKVEFLVSFYNNEISEKSEIFDDQFSVERPDGSNFTLKIRSTKLEDSAMYFCATAGTGDHEQYFGPGTRLTVT.

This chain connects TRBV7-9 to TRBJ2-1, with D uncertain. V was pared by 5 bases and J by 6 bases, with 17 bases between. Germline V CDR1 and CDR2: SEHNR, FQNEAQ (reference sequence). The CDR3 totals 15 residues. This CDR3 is CASSRRDFDSNEQFF. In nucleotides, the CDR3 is TGTGCCAGCAGCCGCCGCGACTTCGATTCCAATGAGCAGTTCTTC. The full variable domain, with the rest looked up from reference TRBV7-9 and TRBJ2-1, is DTGVSQNPRHKITKRGQNVTFRCDPISEHNRLYWYRQTLGQGPEFLTYFQNEAQLEKSRLLSDRFSAERPKGSFSTLEIQRTEQGDSAMYLCASSRRDFDSNEQFFGPGTRLTVL.

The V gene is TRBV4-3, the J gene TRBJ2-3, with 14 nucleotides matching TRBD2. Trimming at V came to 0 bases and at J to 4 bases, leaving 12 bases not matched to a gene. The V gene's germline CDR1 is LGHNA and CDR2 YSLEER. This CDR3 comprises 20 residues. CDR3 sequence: CASSQEGAGTSGSSADTQYF. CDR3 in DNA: TGCGCCAGCAGCCAAGAAGGGGCCGGGACTAGCGGGAGTTCGGCAGATACGCAGTATTTT.